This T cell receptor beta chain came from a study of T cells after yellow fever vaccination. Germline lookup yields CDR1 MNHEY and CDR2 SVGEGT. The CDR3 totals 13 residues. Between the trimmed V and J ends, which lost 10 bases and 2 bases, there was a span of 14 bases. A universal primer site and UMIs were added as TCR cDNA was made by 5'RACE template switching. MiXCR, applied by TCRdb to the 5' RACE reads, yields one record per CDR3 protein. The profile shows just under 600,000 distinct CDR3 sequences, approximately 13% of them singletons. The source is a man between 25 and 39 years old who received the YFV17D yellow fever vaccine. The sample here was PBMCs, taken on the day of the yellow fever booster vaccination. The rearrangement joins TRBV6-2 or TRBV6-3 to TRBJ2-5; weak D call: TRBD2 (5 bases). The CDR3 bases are TGTGCCATACGAACGGACTTTCAAGAGACCCAGTACTTC. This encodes CAIRTDFQETQYF.